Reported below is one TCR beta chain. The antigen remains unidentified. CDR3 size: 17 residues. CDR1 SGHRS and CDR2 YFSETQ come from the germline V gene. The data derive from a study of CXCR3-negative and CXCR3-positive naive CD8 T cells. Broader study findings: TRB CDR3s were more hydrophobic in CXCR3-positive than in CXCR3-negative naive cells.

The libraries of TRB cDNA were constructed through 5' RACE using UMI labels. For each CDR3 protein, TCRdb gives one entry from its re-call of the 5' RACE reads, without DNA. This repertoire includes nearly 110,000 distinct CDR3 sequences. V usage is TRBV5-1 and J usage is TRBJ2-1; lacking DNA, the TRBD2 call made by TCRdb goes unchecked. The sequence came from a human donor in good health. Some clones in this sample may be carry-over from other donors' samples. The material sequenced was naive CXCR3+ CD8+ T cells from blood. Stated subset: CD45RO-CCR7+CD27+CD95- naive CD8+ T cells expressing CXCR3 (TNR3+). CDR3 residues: CASSTTSGRAGGHEQFF. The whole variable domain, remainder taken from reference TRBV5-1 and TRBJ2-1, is KAGVTQTPRYLIKTRGQQVTLSCSPISGHRSVSWYQQTPGQGLQFLFEYFSETQRNKGNFPGRFSGRQFSNSRSEMNVSTLELGDSALYLCASSTTSGRAGGHEQFFGPGTRLTVL.